This T cell receptor beta chain was documented in a study of circulating tumor DNA in untreated peripheral T-cell lymphoma. The germline CDR1 and CDR2 sequences are SGHNT and YENEEA. V dropped 0 bases and J dropped 5 bases, with 10 bases sitting between them. There are 15 residues in the CDR3. Profiling relied on immunoSEQ multiplex PCR, and the TCRdb table lists in-frame clones only, not all of them. Among 2,000 or so clones listed, about 70% were seen once. The J gene is TRBJ2-2, the V gene TRBV11-3; D uncertain. This receptor was obtained from a human donor with peripheral T-cell lymphoma. The specimen was tumor tissue. As DNA, the CDR3 is TGTGCCAGCAGCTTAGATCCGACCGGGACCGGGGAGCTGTTTTTT. Protein: CASSLDPTGTGELFF.